The next 32 T cell receptor beta chains were all read from a single sample in a study of blood T cell repertoires in COVID-19. The protocol was immunoSEQ multiplex PCR, while the TCRdb copy is restricted to in-frame clones and leaves out a portion. The sample records 150,000 to 200,000 clones, roughly 84% being singletons. Sequenced: peripheral blood. Receptors were obtained from a person aged 65-85 years with COVID-19, enrolled during active disease.

The genes are TRBV29-1 and TRBJ2-5; tentatively, D is TRBD2 (6 bases). V lost 7 bases and J 2 bases, leaving 17 bases between the germline ends. Germline loops: CDR1 SQVTM, CDR2 ANQGSEA. The CDR3 totals 14 residues. The CDR3 is CSADSGWGQETQYF. The DNA for the CDR3 is TGCAGCGCCGATAGCGGTTGGGGGCAAGAGACCCAGTACTTC.

V and J are TRBV7-3 and TRBJ2-2; tentative D call: TRBD1 (5 bases). V lost 0 bases to trimming and J lost 9 bases, with 11 bases between them. In germline, CDR1 is SGHTA, CDR2 FQGTGA. The CDR3 covers 14 residues. This CDR3 reads CASSLTSGSRELFF. The CDR3 DNA is TGTGCCAGCAGCTTAACTTCAGGGTCTCGGGAGCTGTTTTTT.

The chain links TRBV28 to TRBJ2-3; TRBD2 is a possible D gene (6 bases). V lost 3 bases to trimming and J lost 3 bases, with 19 bases between them. Per the germline V gene, CDR1 is MDHEN and CDR2 is SYDVKM. The CDR3 length is 17 residues. This chain's CDR3 is CASSFSNSRGRTDTQYF. Here the CDR3 DNA reads TGTGCCAGCAGTTTCAGCAACAGTCGAGGGAGGACAGATACGCAGTATTTT. Drawing the rest from reference TRBV28 and TRBJ2-3, the complete variable domain is DVKVTQSSRYLVKRTGEKVFLECVQDMDHENMFWYRQDPGLGLRLIYFSYDVKMKEKGDIPEGYSVSREKKERFSLILESASTNQTSMYLCASSFSNSRGRTDTQYFGPGTRLTVL.

The chain uses TRBV3-1 (or the pseudogene TRBV3-2) and TRBJ2-2; TRBD2 might be the D (5 bases). V lost 0 bases and J lost 7, with 12 bases in between. CDR3 size: 15 residues. Germline CDR1 and CDR2: LGHDT and YNNKEL (reference sequence). The CDR3 here is CASSQDLARGGELFF. CDR3 DNA sequence: TGTGCCAGCAGCCAAGATCTGGCCCGGGGCGGGGAGCTGTTTTTT.

This clone appeared a single time. The chain combines TRBV5-1 with TRBJ2-5; 7 bases agree with TRBD2. J was trimmed by 0 bases and V by 3 bases; bases with no gene match: 5. Germline CDR1 SGHRS, CDR2 YFSETQ. The CDR3 has 15 residues. The CDR3 loop reads CASSSRAGYQETQYF. CDR3 DNA sequence: TGCGCCAGCAGCTCAAGAGCGGGGTACCAAGAGACCCAGTACTTC.

The chain joins TRBV19 to TRBJ1-2; 8 bases fit TRBD1. After removal of 4 bases from V and 8 bases from J, the junction contained 9 bases not matched to a gene. Germline V gene lookup returns CDR1 LNHDA and CDR2 SQIVND (reference sequence). The CDR3 is 14 residues long. The CDR3 DNA sequence: TGTGCCAGTAGTAAGAGGGACAGGTTTATCGGCTACACCTTC. Protein product: CASSKRDRFIGYTF.

This clone occurred once. The chain recombines TRBV6-2 or TRBV6-3 with TRBJ1-6; 7 nucleotides match TRBD1. The germline CDR1 and CDR2 sequences are MNHEY and SVGEGT. J gave up 7 bases and V 0 bases, and 3 bases lay outside the gene matches. CDR3 length: 15 residues. CDR3 protein: CASSYSVQGNSPLHF. In nucleotides, the CDR3 is TGTGCCAGCAGTTACTCGGTACAGGGGAATTCACCCCTCCACTTT.

The genes are TRBV7-9 and TRBJ2-5, with D possibly matching TRBD2 (6 bases). Germline CDR1 is SEHNR and CDR2 is FQNEAQ (reference sequence). The CDR3 totals 13 residues. V shed 4 bases and J shed 6 bases, with 12 bases lying between them. The CDR3 loop reads CASSSEGLKTQYF. In DNA form, the CDR3 reads TGTGCCAGCAGCTCGGAGGGCCTGAAGACCCAGTACTTC.

This clone was observed a few times. V and J are TRBV5-1 and TRBJ2-7; the match to TRBD1 covers 9 bases. Germline V CDR1 and CDR2: SGHRS, YFSETQ. The CDR3 runs 18 residues. V was clipped by 1 base and J by 5 bases; unmatched bases: 16. CDR3: CASSLRVNRGPSGHEQYF. For the CDR3, the DNA is TGCGCCAGCAGCTTGAGAGTCAACAGGGGGCCTTCGGGGCACGAGCAGTACTTC.

The rearrangement links TRBV14 to TRBJ2-7; D is unresolved. Germline values: CDR1 SGHDN, CDR2 FVKESK. V was shortened by 1 base and J by 11 bases, with 12 bases between the two germline ends. CDR3 length equals 12 residues. Written as DNA, the CDR3 is TGTGCCAGCAGCCAAGCGGCAACAGCTAAGTACTTC. It codes for CASSQAATAKYF.

V and J are TRBV7-2 and TRBJ2-1; 12 bases are a match to TRBD2. V lost 1 base, J lost 7 bases, and 2 bases stayed unmatched. Per the germline V gene, CDR1 is SGHTA and CDR2 is FQGNSA. CDR3 size: 15 residues. This CDR3 is CASSLGLAGVNEQFF. The CDR3 DNA is TGTGCCAGCAGCTTAGGACTAGCGGGAGTTAATGAGCAGTTCTTC.

This CDR3 reads CASSLDKGEPQHF. As DNA, the CDR3 is TGTGCCAGCAGCTTAGATAAGGGGGAGCCCCAGCATTTT. This chain links TRBV7-7 with TRBJ1-5; the D gene is possibly TRBD1 (6 bases). The CDR3 covers 13 residues. The germline V and J ends were trimmed by 1 base and 8 bases, with 9 bases remaining between them. Per the germline V gene, CDR1 is SSHAT and CDR2 is FNYEAQ (reference sequence).

This chain connects TRBV18 to TRBJ1-3, with a tentative D call TRBD1 (5 bases). The CDR3 spans 15 residues. Trimming removed 4 bases at V and 0 bases at J, with 10 bases between. Germline CDR1 is KGHSH and CDR2 is LQKENI. As DNA, the CDR3 is TGTGCCAGCTCACTGGAGGGACGCTCTGGAAACACCATATATTTT. Translation gives CASSLEGRSGNTIYF.

The chain couples TRBV11-2 to TRBJ1-1; 8 positions agree with TRBD1. Per the germline V gene, CDR1 is SGHAT and CDR2 is FQNNGV. The J segment lost 4 bases and the V segment lost 3 bases, leaving 7 bases of the junction unmatched. This CDR3 has 15 amino acids. The CDR3 is CASSLGRGPGTEAFF. For the CDR3, the DNA is TGTGCCAGCAGCTTGGGCAGGGGGCCTGGCACTGAAGCTTTCTTT. Together with reference TRBV11-2 and TRBJ1-1, the CDR3 gives the full variable domain: EAGVAQSPRYKIIEKRQSVAFWCNPISGHATLYWYQQILGQGPKLLIQFQNNGVVDDSQLPKDRFSAERLKGVDSTLKIQPAKLEDSAVYLCASSLGRGPGTEAFFGQGTRLTVV.

The chain recombines TRBV27 with TRBJ2-3, with D perhaps TRBD1 (5 bases). Per germline, CDR1 MNHEY and CDR2 SMNVEV (reference sequence). Trimming removed 1 base from V and 4 bases from J, with 12 bases in between. This CDR3 has 15 amino acids. CDR3 in amino acids: CASSLYGARSDTQYF. CDR3 DNA: TGTGCCAGCAGTTTATATGGGGCGCGGTCAGATACGCAGTATTTT.

The gene calls are TRBV19 and TRBJ2-7; D might be TRBD1 (5 bases). This CDR3 is built from 15 residues. Trimming took off 4 bases at V and 6 bases at J, with 19 bases between the two ends. Germline-derived CDR1 and CDR2 are LNHDA and SQIVND (reference sequence). CDR3 in amino acids: CASSTRLGEFSEQYF. In nucleotides, the CDR3 is TGTGCCAGTAGTACACGCTTAGGGGAATTTTCCGAGCAGTACTTC.

V is TRBV30 and J is TRBJ2-3, with D unclear. This CDR3 spans 15 amino acids. V lost 2 bases, J lost 2 bases, and 14 bases lay in between. Germline CDR1 is GTSNPN and CDR2 is SVGIG (reference sequence). Here the CDR3 DNA reads TGTGCCTGGAGTCGACCAGGAAAGGACACAGATACGCAGTATTTT. Translated: CAWSRPGKDTDTQYF.

The chain couples TRBV5-6 to TRBJ2-3; TRBD2 aligns across 11 bases. This CDR3 is 17 amino acids long. J lost 0 bases, V lost 2 bases, and 5 bases had no gene match. Germline CDR1 is SGHDT and CDR2 is YYEEEE. CDR3 in amino acids: CASSLRLAGTSTDTQYF. The CDR3 DNA follows: TGTGCCAGCAGCTTACGACTAGCGGGGACTAGCACAGATACGCAGTATTTT.

For the CDR3, the DNA is TGCGCCAGCAGCTTGCAGCGGGGTCCCCAAGAGACCCAGTACTTC. It codes for CASSLQRGPQETQYF. The chain links TRBV5-1 to TRBJ2-5, with 7 bases matching TRBD2. V gave up 1 base and J gave up 1 base; unmatched junction bases: 4. Germline V gene data show CDR1 as SGHRS and CDR2 as YFSETQ. The CDR3 has 15 amino acids.

The chain is built from TRBV9 and TRBJ2-3, with 7 nucleotides matching TRBD1. Germline CDR1 SGDLS, CDR2 YYNGEE. The length of the CDR3 is 15 residues. The V and J ends lost 6 bases and 6 bases, in that order; junction bases with no gene match: 13. The CDR3 nucleotides are TGTGCCAGCACCGGGAAGGGGGCCAAGACGGATACGCAGTATTTT. Its protein is CASTGKGAKTDTQYF.

This chain joins TRBV9 and TRBJ2-2, with a possible D match to TRBD2 (5 bases). V was clipped by 0 bases and J by 7 bases, with 10 bases between them. CDR1 is SGDLS, CDR2 YYNGEE, per germline. CDR3 length equals 14 residues. The CDR3 spells CASSVASKGGELFF. DNA for the CDR3: TGTGCCAGCAGCGTAGCTAGCAAGGGCGGGGAGCTGTTTTTT.

The V gene is TRBV27, the J gene TRBJ2-1, with 12 positions matching TRBD2. Germline V gene data show CDR1 as MNHEY and CDR2 as SMNVEV (reference sequence). The CDR3 loop spans 15 amino acids. V trimming: 5 bases; J trimming: 5 bases; junction bases outside the gene matches: 4. The CDR3 DNA reads TGTGCCAGCAGTGTACTAGCGGGGGGAAACAATGAGCAGTTCTTC. It encodes CASSVLAGGNNEQFF.

This chain uses TRBV7-7 with TRBJ2-2; 8 bases are shared with TRBD1. After removal of 1 base from V and 6 bases from J, the junction contained 4 bases not matched to a gene. The CDR3 length is 15 residues. Germline-derived CDR1 and CDR2 are SSHAT and FNYEAQ (reference sequence). DNA for the CDR3: TGTGCCAGCAGCTTAGATGGACAGGGAGCCGGGGAGCTGTTTTTT. It translates to CASSLDGQGAGELFF.

This clone was seen once. The V gene is TRBV19, the J gene TRBJ2-7, with 7 positions matching TRBD1. The CDR3 contains 16 residues. V lost 7 bases, J lost 4 bases, and 16 bases stayed unmatched. Germline V gene data show CDR1 as LNHDA and CDR2 as SQIVND (reference sequence). CDR3 coding DNA: TGTGCCAGTAAGGGCCAGGGGACAGACCGATCGTACGAGCAGTACTTC. Translating it yields CASKGQGTDRSYEQYF.

The rearrangement links TRBV6-5 to TRBJ1-5; D is perhaps TRBD1 (5 bases). Germline V gene sequence: CDR1 MNHEY, CDR2 SVGAGI. CDR3 size: 14 residues. V was clipped by 6 bases and J by 0 bases, with 9 bases between them. CDR3 region: CASRDIRSNQPQHF. In nucleotides, the CDR3 is TGTGCCAGCAGGGACATCCGTAGCAATCAGCCCCAGCATTTT.

The rearrangement links TRBV7-9 to TRBJ2-1, with D unresolved. From germline, CDR1 is SEHNR and CDR2 FQNEAQ (reference sequence). The CDR3 contains 15 residues. The V and J ends lost 3 bases and 2 bases respectively, with 11 bases between them. The CDR3 DNA follows: TGTGCCAGCAGCTTGGTAGAGTACCCCTACAATGAGCAGTTCTTC. This gives the protein CASSLVEYPYNEQFF.

This clone came up once. This sequence joins TRBV28 and TRBJ1-2, with 7 bases aligning to TRBD1. CDR1 is MDHEN, CDR2 SYDVKM, per germline. Trimming at V came to 2 bases and at J to 6 bases, leaving 3 bases not matched to a gene. The CDR3 has 13 amino acids. In nucleotides, the CDR3 is TGTGCCAGCAGTTTAGGCAGGGGGGATGGCTACACCTTC. Residues: CASSLGRGDGYTF.

The chain recombines TRBV20-1 with TRBJ1-1; D unclear. The CDR3 spans 11 residues. Germline CDR1 reads DFQATT; CDR2 reads SNEGSKA (reference sequence). The CDR3 DNA follows: TGCAGCCTGACAAGAGAAACTGAAGCTTTCTTT. Encoded protein: CSLTRETEAFF.

The chain combines TRBV19 with TRBJ2-1; 8 bases match TRBD1. The germline V gene encodes CDR1 LNHDA and CDR2 SQIVND (reference sequence). The ends lost 5 bases at V and 6 bases at J; junction bases unmatched: 3. The CDR3 is 13 residues long. DNA of the CDR3: TGTGCCAGTAGTCTCGACAGGGGCAATGAGCAGTTCTTC. It encodes CASSLDRGNEQFF.

V is TRBV4-1 and J is TRBJ1-5; D not resolved. This CDR3 is 13 amino acids long. The V end lost 1 base, the J end lost 11 bases, and 12 bases lay between the germline ends. Germline V gene lookup returns CDR1 MGHRA and CDR2 YSYEKL. The CDR3 protein is CASSQGSLYTQHF. In DNA, the CDR3 is TGCGCCAGCAGCCAAGGGTCCCTGTACACCCAGCATTTT.

This clone was counted once. V gene TRBV5-1 combines with J gene TRBJ1-3; D is ambiguous. The CDR3 runs 15 residues. Germline assignment: CDR1 SGHRS and CDR2 YFSETQ. V lost 0 bases and J 4 bases, leaving 11 bases between the germline ends. In nucleotides, the CDR3 is TGCGCCAGCAGCTTGGCCACGGGTTCCGGAAACACCATATATTTT. Its protein product is CASSLATGSGNTIYF.

This clone came up a few times. The CDR3 sequence is CASSSTAGGISYEQYF. The CDR3 DNA is TGCGCCAGCAGTTCCACCGCTGGGGGCATCTCCTACGAGCAGTACTTC. The chain recombines TRBV5-1 with TRBJ2-7; D perhaps matches TRBD1 (6 bases). Trimming cost V 5 bases and J 0 bases, with 18 bases left between them. This CDR3 spans 16 amino acids. Germline assignment: CDR1 SGHRS and CDR2 YFSETQ.